This TCR beta chain was sequenced during a study of PD-L1 blockade in urothelial cancer. Overall study: Men with urothelial cancer arising in the bladder made up most of the roughly 29 patients. After treatment start, blood was analyzed at 3 weeks (second dose) and at 6 weeks.

Time point noted: pretreatment peripheral blood. The number of samples from each patient was between 1 and 8, taken pretreatment and on-treatment. PCRs were each spiked with synthetic TCR analog templates. The data were produced by immunoSEQ multiplex PCR, yet TCRdb's version contains in-frame clones alone and is incomplete. The table lists approximately 48,000 clones, 79% of them singletons. Sequencing was performed on PBMCs, taken around atezolizumab (anti-PD-L1) treatment. This receptor was identified in a man between 70 and 80 years old with urothelial cancer.

CDR3 in amino acids: CASSQRTSGNEQFF. The CDR3 DNA reads TGTGCCAGCAGCCAAAGGACTAGCGGGAATGAGCAGTTCTTC. The chain links TRBV4-2 to TRBJ2-1; 11 bases match TRBD2. This CDR3 contains 14 residues. J was trimmed by 7 bases and V by 2 bases; bases with no gene match: 1. CDR1 LGHNA and CDR2 YNFKEQ come from the germline V gene.